These T cell receptor beta chains were read from a single sample in a study of T cell responses to AZD1222 COVID-19 vaccine. Clones were sequenced by immunoSEQ multiplex PCR, and TCRdb holds only the in-frame ones, with some missing. The sample contains roughly 140,000 clones, around nine tenths of which appear only once. The sequencing used peripheral blood, collected on day 0 of AZD1222 vaccination. Every receptor here comes from an adult in good health. CDR3s include the opening cysteine and the closing phenylalanine or tryptophan. Fields, in order: D gene, J gene, V gene, clone size, CDR3 DNA, CDR3 protein. A D gene is named only where the DNA matches it firmly. The size entry is marked missing in some rows and otherwise reads once, few, many or a size class.

d_call: TRBD2
j_call: TRBJ2-7
v_call: TRBV28
clone_size: .
cdr3_nt: TGTGCCAGCCGTACGGAGCGGGAGGCGAGAGAGCAGTACTTC
cdr3_aa: CASRTEREAREQYF

d_call: .
j_call: TRBJ2-7
v_call: TRBV9
clone_size: .
cdr3_nt: TGTGCCAGCAGCCCGCGGACCGATAGGGCCGAGCAGTACTTC
cdr3_aa: CASSPRTDRAEQYF

d_call: TRBD1
j_call: TRBJ2-1
v_call: TRBV9
clone_size: .
cdr3_nt: TGTGCCAGCAGCTCCAACAGGGGGCTGCCAGGCAATGAGCAGTTCTTC
cdr3_aa: CASSSNRGLPGNEQFF

d_call: .
j_call: TRBJ2-1
v_call: TRBV28
clone_size: once
cdr3_nt: TGTGCCAGCGGGTTTTGGGGAAAGCGGTTCTTC
cdr3_aa: CASGFWGKRFF

d_call: TRBD2
j_call: TRBJ2-7
v_call: TRBV5-1
clone_size: .
cdr3_nt: TGCGCCAGCAGCGGGACTAGCGGATACGAGCAGTACTTC
cdr3_aa: CASSGTSGYEQYF

d_call: .
j_call: TRBJ2-6
v_call: TRBV7-9
clone_size: .
cdr3_nt: TGTGCCAGCAGGGAAGGAAGTCTGGGGGCCAACGTCCTGACTTTC
cdr3_aa: CASREGSLGANVLTF

d_call: TRBD1
j_call: TRBJ2-1
v_call: TRBV7-6
clone_size: .
cdr3_nt: TGTGCCAGCAGCTTAGCAGGCGGACAGGGGGTGGGTGAGCAGTTCTTC
cdr3_aa: CASSLAGGQGVGEQFF

d_call: .
j_call: TRBJ1-1
v_call: TRBV14
clone_size: .
cdr3_nt: TGTGCCAGCAGCCAAGAACGGGTAAGGGGACCGGCTTTCTTT
cdr3_aa: CASSQERVRGPAFF

d_call: TRBD2
j_call: TRBJ2-2
v_call: TRBV7-2
clone_size: .
cdr3_nt: TGTGCCTGCAAACTGGCGGGAGGCAACACCGGGGAGCTGTTTTTT
cdr3_aa: CACKLAGGNTGELFF

d_call: .
j_call: TRBJ1-1
v_call: TRBV5-1
clone_size: .
cdr3_nt: TGCGCCAGCTGGACCGGAGGTGGAGGGGGAGGGACTGAAGCTTTCTTT
cdr3_aa: CASWTGGGGGGTEAFF

d_call: TRBD2
j_call: TRBJ2-5
v_call: TRBV3-1/TRBV3-2
clone_size: .
cdr3_nt: TGTGCCAGCAGCCTAAGGGGTTGGGGGGGAGAGACCCAGTACTTC
cdr3_aa: CASSLRGWGGETQYF

d_call: .
j_call: TRBJ1-1
v_call: TRBV2
clone_size: .
cdr3_nt: TGTGCCAGCAGTGACCTTGGAGGCAGGGGAGAAGCTTTCTTT
cdr3_aa: CASSDLGGRGEAFF

d_call: .
j_call: TRBJ2-2
v_call: TRBV5-4
clone_size: .
cdr3_nt: TGTGCCAGCAGCACCGGACAGTTCGGGGAGCTGTTTTTT
cdr3_aa: CASSTGQFGELFF

d_call: TRBD2
j_call: TRBJ2-1
v_call: TRBV7-8
clone_size: .
cdr3_nt: TGTGCCAGCAGCCGTACTAGCGGGGGCCCCTACAATGAGCAGTTCTTC
cdr3_aa: CASSRTSGGPYNEQFF

d_call: TRBD1
j_call: TRBJ2-4
v_call: TRBV24-1
clone_size: .
cdr3_nt: TGTGCCACCAGTGAGGGGGACAGCTTAAACATTCAGTACTTC
cdr3_aa: CATSEGDSLNIQYF

d_call: TRBD1
j_call: TRBJ1-4
v_call: TRBV28
clone_size: .
cdr3_nt: TGTGCCAGCAGTTTGGGTACAGGGGGCAAGGAAAAACTGTTTTTT
cdr3_aa: CASSLGTGGKEKLFF

d_call: TRBD2
j_call: TRBJ2-1
v_call: TRBV6-2/TRBV6-3
clone_size: .
cdr3_nt: TGTGCCAGCAGTTACTCGAGTCTAGCGGAAGCCTACAATGAGCAGTTCTTC
cdr3_aa: CASSYSSLAEAYNEQFF

d_call: TRBD1
j_call: TRBJ1-4
v_call: TRBV5-1
clone_size: .
cdr3_nt: TGCGCCAGCAGTCGTGGACGGACAGGGGACAATCAAAAACTGTTTTTT
cdr3_aa: CASSRGRTGDNQKLFF

d_call: TRBD1
j_call: TRBJ1-4
v_call: TRBV28
clone_size: .
cdr3_nt: TGTGCCAGCAGGGGCGGACAGGGGGATCCCATTCGGCTGTTTTTT
cdr3_aa: CASRGGQGDPIRLFF

d_call: .
j_call: TRBJ1-6
v_call: TRBV9
clone_size: .
cdr3_nt: TGTGCCAGCAGCGTAGAAGGGCAGGCCTTCCCTAATTCACCCCTCCACTTT
cdr3_aa: CASSVEGQAFPNSPLHF

d_call: .
j_call: TRBJ2-1
v_call: TRBV5-6
clone_size: .
cdr3_nt: TGTGCCAGCAGCCAGGGGAGCTCCTACAATGAGCAGTTCTTC
cdr3_aa: CASSQGSSYNEQFF

d_call: .
j_call: TRBJ1-1
v_call: TRBV4-2
clone_size: .
cdr3_nt: TGTGCCAGCGGTTGGGCAGTGAACACTGAAGCTTTCTTT
cdr3_aa: CASGWAVNTEAFF

d_call: TRBD1
j_call: TRBJ2-7
v_call: TRBV7-8
clone_size: .
cdr3_nt: TGTGCCAGCAGCTCCAACTCGGGACAGGGGACCTACGAGCAGTACTTC
cdr3_aa: CASSSNSGQGTYEQYF

d_call: .
j_call: TRBJ2-1
v_call: TRBV11-2
clone_size: once
cdr3_nt: TGTGCCAGCGCGCTCCCCCTTCAGGGGGAGCAGTTCTTC
cdr3_aa: CASALPLQGEQFF

d_call: TRBD2
j_call: TRBJ2-7
v_call: TRBV6-5
clone_size: .
cdr3_nt: TGTGCCAGCAGGACTAGCGGCTCCTACGAGCAGTACTTC
cdr3_aa: CASRTSGSYEQYF

d_call: .
j_call: TRBJ1-2
v_call: TRBV2
clone_size: .
cdr3_nt: TGTGCCAGCAGTTCAGGGACGTACTATGGCTACACCTTC
cdr3_aa: CASSSGTYYGYTF